This entry features one TCR beta chain sequence. Its specificity is not known. These data are taken from a study of shared clonotypes between healthy human individuals. Findings and caveats of the study: Sampling covered blood only; tissue repertoires likely differ.

Profiled with immunoSEQ multiplex PCR; TCRdb holds only in-frame clones, not every one. The sample yields around 2.1 million clones, 93% seen once. Trimming left V 7 bases short and J 0 bases short, with 16 bases between. Germline CDR1 is SQVTM and CDR2 is ANQGSEA. This CDR3 is 14 amino acids long. Selected positively for CCR7 and CD45RO-negative, naive CD8 cells excluded terminally differentiated effector memory CD45RA+ cells. Sequencing was performed on naive CD8+ T cells from PBMCs. This clonotype was obtained from a man aged 18 to 29 in good health. Some clones in this sample may be carry-over from other donors' samples. The gene calls are TRBV29-1 and TRBJ2-7; D not resolved. This CDR3 reads CSAGTPASSYEQYF. The CDR3 nucleotides are TGCAGCGCCGGAACCCCCGCCAGCTCCTACGAGCAGTACTTC.